One sample yielded the 7 T cell receptor beta chains listed below, sequenced in a study of T-cell memory formation after mild COVID-19. TCRdb re-analysed the 5' RACE reads in MiXCR, keeping a single row per CDR3 protein. The data hold tens of thousands of distinct CDR3 sequences, with 20% to 30% observed a single time. Sequenced: PBMCs or a T cell subset sorted from them (not recorded which). Receptors originate from a man younger than 35 who had mild COVID-19 (a few samples of this study predate the infection). Cell type and time point are not known.

This clonotype was seen more than once but under ten times. This chain joins TRBV4-1 and TRBJ2-5; 8 bases fit TRBD2. CDR1 MGHRA and CDR2 YSYEKL come from the germline V gene. The CDR3 sequence is 17 residues long. The V and J ends lost 4 bases and 0 bases, in that order; junction bases with no gene match: 10. Written as DNA, the CDR3 is TGCGCCAGCAGCCCCGCCGTGGTCGGGGGGGACCAAGAGACCCAGTACTTC. Translated: CASSPAVVGGDQETQYF.

This clonotype was picked up a small number of times. This chain joins TRBV7-9 and TRBJ2-1, with 8 bases lining up with TRBD2. CDR1 is SEHNR and CDR2 is FQNEAQ in the germline V gene (reference sequence). This CDR3 is 18 amino acids long. V lost 8 bases, J lost 0 bases, and 15 bases stayed unmatched. The chain's CDR3 is CASRPTSRGGHSYNEQFF. Here the CDR3 DNA reads TGTGCCAGCCGTCCCACATCACGGGGGGGCCACTCCTACAATGAGCAGTTCTTC.

This clonotype has only a few counts. V usage is TRBV20-1 and J usage is TRBJ2-7; the match to TRBD1 covers 9 bases. Per germline, CDR1 DFQATT and CDR2 SNEGSKA (reference sequence). The CDR3 consists of 14 residues. The J segment lost 0 bases and the V segment lost 1 base, leaving 1 base of the junction unmatched. CDR3 amino acids: CSARGTGDSYEQYF. In DNA, the CDR3 is TGCAGTGCTAGAGGGACAGGGGACTCCTACGAGCAGTACTTC.

The gene calls are TRBV19 and TRBJ2-5; tentative D call: TRBD1 (6 bases). Trimming shortened V by 3 bases and J by 2 bases, and 16 bases separated the two germline ends. CDR3 length: 16 amino acids. Germline assignment: CDR1 LNHDA and CDR2 SQIVND (reference sequence). The CDR3 coding sequence is TGTGCCAGTAGTATCAGACCATACAGGGAACAAGAGACCCAGTACTTC. It encodes CASSIRPYREQETQYF.

The chain carries TRBV7-7 and TRBJ2-3; D remains unclear. V lost 2 bases, J lost 0 bases, and 9 bases lay in between. CDR1 and CDR2 from the germline V gene are SSHAT and FNYEAQ (reference sequence). The CDR3 spans 15 residues. The CDR3 DNA follows: TGTGCCAGCAGCTTAACCCAAGATAGCACAGATACGCAGTATTTT. This encodes CASSLTQDSTDTQYF.

In its sample, this clonotype was seen a few times. This sequence joins TRBV12-3 or TRBV12-4 and TRBJ2-5; tentative D call: TRBD2 (6 bases). The CDR3 totals 11 residues. V lost 6 bases and J lost 13, with 15 bases in between. DNA of the CDR3: TGTGCCAGCAGGGAACGACTAGTTACGTACTTC. Residues: CASRERLVTYF.

The V call is TRBV6-5, the J call TRBJ2-2; 9 nucleotides align to TRBD2. Germline V gene lookup returns CDR1 MNHEY and CDR2 SVGAGI. Trimming cost V 6 bases and J 5 bases; bases outside gene matches: 4. This CDR3 has 14 amino acids. Here the CDR3 DNA reads TGTGCCAGCAGCCCGGGACTAGCAACCGGGGAGCTGTTTTTT. Translation gives CASSPGLATGELFF.